These 2 T cell receptor beta chains originate from one sample sequenced in a study of T cell responses to AZD1222 COVID-19 vaccine. TCRdb's table, derived via immunoSEQ multiplex PCR, lists solely in-frame clones and lacks some. The table includes some 150,000 clones, 90% to 95% detected once. The specimen was peripheral blood, collected on day 0 of AZD1222 vaccination. All receptors derive from an adult in good health.

This chain connects TRBV7-8 to TRBJ1-1, with D perhaps TRBD1 (6 bases). Between the trimmed V and J ends, which lost 2 bases and 4 bases, there was a span of 14 bases. Germline V CDR1 and CDR2: SGHVS, FQNEAQ. The CDR3 sequence is 15 residues long. CDR3 sequence: CASSLRGRGGTEAFF. The CDR3 DNA is TGTGCCAGCAGCTTACGGGGCAGGGGTGGCACTGAAGCTTTCTTT.

The chain carries TRBV5-8 and TRBJ2-1, with TRBD2 matching 12 bases. Germline-derived CDR1 and CDR2 are SGHTS and YDEGEE. J lost 0 bases, V lost 0 bases, and 7 bases had no gene match. The CDR3 length is 19 residues. This chain's CDR3 is CASSLVRTSGDSSYNEQFF. In DNA form, the CDR3 reads TGTGCCAGCAGCTTGGTGAGGACTAGCGGGGATAGCTCCTACAATGAGCAGTTCTTC. The full variable domain, in which reference TRBV5-8 and TRBJ2-1 provide the parts outside the CDR3, is EAGVTQSPTHLIKTRGQQATLRCSPISGHTSVYWYQQALGLGLQFLLWYDEGEERNRGNFPPRFSGRQFPNYSSELNVNALELEDSALYLCASSLVRTSGDSSYNEQFFGPGTRLTVL.